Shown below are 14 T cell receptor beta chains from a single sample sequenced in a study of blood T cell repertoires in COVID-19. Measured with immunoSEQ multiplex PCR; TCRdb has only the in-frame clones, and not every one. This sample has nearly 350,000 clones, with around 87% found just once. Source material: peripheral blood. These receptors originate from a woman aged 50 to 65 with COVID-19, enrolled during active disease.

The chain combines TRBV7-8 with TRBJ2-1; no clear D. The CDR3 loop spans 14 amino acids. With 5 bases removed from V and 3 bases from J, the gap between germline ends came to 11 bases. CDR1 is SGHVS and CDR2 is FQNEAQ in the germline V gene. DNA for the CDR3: TGTGCCAGCAGCCTCAGGCGCAACTACAATGAGCAGTTCTTC. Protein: CASSLRRNYNEQFF.

CDR3 DNA: TGCGCCAGCAGCCAGGGACAGGGAAATGGCTACACCTTC. Amino acid sequence: CASSQGQGNGYTF. The chain has TRBV5-1 and TRBJ1-2; 9 positions agree with TRBD1. Germline CDR1 SGHRS, CDR2 YFSETQ. Trimming removed 4 bases from V and 6 bases from J; junction bases left unmatched: 4. The CDR3 has 13 residues.

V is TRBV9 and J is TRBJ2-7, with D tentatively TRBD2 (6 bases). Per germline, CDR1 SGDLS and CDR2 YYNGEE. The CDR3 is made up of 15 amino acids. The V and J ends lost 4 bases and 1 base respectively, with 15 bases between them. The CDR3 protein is CASSPRAGSSYEQYF. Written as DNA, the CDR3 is TGTGCCAGCAGCCCCAGGGCGGGATCTTCCTACGAGCAGTACTTC.

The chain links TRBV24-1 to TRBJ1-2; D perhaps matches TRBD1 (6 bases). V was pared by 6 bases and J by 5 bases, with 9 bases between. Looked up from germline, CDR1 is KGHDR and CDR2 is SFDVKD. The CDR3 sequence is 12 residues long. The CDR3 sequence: CATSSQGYGYTF. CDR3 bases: TGTGCCACCAGTTCCCAGGGGTATGGCTACACCTTC.

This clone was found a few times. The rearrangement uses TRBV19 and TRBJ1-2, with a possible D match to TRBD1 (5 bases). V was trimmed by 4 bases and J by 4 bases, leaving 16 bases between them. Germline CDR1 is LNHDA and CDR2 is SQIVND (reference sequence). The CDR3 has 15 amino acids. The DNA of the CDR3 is TGTGCCAGTAGTAACGAAAGGGGCCTTAGCTATGGCTACACCTTC. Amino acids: CASSNERGLSYGYTF.

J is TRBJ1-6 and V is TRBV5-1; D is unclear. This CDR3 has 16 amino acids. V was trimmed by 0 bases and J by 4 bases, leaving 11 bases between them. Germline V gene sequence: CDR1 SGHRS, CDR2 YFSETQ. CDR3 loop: CASSLAGSEYNSPLHF. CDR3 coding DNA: TGCGCCAGCAGCTTGGCCGGGTCGGAGTATAATTCACCCCTCCACTTT. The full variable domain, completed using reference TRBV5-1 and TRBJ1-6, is KAGVTQTPRYLIKTRGQQVTLSCSPISGHRSVSWYQQTPGQGLQFLFEYFSETQRNKGNFPGRFSGRQFSNSRSEMNVSTLELGDSALYLCASSLAGSEYNSPLHFGNGTRLTVT.

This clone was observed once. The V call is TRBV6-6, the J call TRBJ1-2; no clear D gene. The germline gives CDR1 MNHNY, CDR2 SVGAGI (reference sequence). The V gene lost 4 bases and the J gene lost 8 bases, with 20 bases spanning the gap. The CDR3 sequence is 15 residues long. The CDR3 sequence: CASSSSPGLILGYTF. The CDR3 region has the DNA TGTGCCAGCAGTTCGTCCCCAGGTCTGATCCTCGGCTACACCTTC.

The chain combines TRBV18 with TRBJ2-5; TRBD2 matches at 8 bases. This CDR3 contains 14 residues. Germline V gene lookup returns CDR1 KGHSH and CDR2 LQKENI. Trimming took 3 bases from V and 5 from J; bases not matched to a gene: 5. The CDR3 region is CASSPGTSTETQYF. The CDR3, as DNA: TGTGCCAGCTCACCCGGGACTAGTACGGAGACCCAGTACTTC.

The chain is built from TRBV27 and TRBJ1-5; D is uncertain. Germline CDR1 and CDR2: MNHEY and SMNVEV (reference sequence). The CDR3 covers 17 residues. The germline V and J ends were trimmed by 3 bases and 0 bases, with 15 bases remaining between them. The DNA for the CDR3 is TGTGCCAGCAGTTTGAGGAGTTGGCGGGATAGCAATCAGCCCCAGCATTTT. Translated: CASSLRSWRDSNQPQHF.

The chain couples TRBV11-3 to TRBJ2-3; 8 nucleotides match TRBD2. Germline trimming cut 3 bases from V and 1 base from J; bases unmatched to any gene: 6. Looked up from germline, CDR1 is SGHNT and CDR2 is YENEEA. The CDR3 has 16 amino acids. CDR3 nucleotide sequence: TGTGCCAGCAGCTTGGGCGGGGGGCAAGGCACAGATACGCAGTATTTT. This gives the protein CASSLGGGQGTDTQYF.

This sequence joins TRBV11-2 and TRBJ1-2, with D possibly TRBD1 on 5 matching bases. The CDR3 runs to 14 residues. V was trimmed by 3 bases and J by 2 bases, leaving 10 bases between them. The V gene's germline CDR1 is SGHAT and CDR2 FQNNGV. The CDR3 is CASSFGRGNYGYTF. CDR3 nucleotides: TGTGCCAGCAGCTTTGGGAGGGGCAACTATGGCTACACCTTC.

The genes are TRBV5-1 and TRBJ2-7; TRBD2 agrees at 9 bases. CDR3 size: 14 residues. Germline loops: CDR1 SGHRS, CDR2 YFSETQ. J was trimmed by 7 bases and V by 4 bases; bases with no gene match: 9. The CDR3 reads CASSTTAGGLEQYF. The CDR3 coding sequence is TGCGCCAGCAGCACGACGGCGGGAGGGCTAGAGCAGTACTTC.

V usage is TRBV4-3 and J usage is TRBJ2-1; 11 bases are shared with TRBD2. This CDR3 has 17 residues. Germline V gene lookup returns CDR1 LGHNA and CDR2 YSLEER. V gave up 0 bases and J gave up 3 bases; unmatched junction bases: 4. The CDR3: CASSQDTTSGSYNEQFF. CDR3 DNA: TGCGCCAGCAGCCAAGATACCACTAGCGGGAGCTACAATGAGCAGTTCTTC.

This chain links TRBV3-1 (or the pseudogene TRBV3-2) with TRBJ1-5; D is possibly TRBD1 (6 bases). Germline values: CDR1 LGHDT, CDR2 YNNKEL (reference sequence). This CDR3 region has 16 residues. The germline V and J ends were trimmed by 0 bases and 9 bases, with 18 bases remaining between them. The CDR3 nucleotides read TGTGCCAGCAGCCAAGACGGGGGGGGCCAGGGGATGCCCCAGCATTTT. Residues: CASSQDGGGQGMPQHF.